The 2 T cell receptor beta chains below were found in one sample sequenced in a study of blood T cell repertoires in COVID-19. Assay used: immunoSEQ multiplex PCR; TCRdb lists only in-frame clones, some missing. This sample has about 150,000 clones, with 78% found just once. Sequenced sample: PBMCs or T cells enriched from blood (not recorded which). The source is a woman between 45 and 60 years old who had recovered from COVID-19.

V usage is TRBV28 and J usage is TRBJ1-4, with D possibly matching TRBD1 (6 bases). The germline V gene has CDR1 MDHEN and CDR2 SYDVKM. CDR3 length: 12 amino acids. Trimming cost V 7 bases and J 6 bases, with 9 bases left between them. DNA for the CDR3: TGTGCCAGCATGGCAGGGGATGAAAAACTGTTTTTT. This encodes CASMAGDEKLFF.

The rearrangement links TRBV14 to TRBJ1-4; 7 nucleotides align to TRBD1. Germline trimming cut 4 bases from V and 0 bases from J; bases unmatched to any gene: 5. Germline V gene lookup returns CDR1 SGHDN and CDR2 FVKESK. The CDR3 is made up of 16 amino acids. The CDR3 protein is CASSLKGQSTNEKLFF. DNA of the CDR3: TGTGCCAGCAGCCTGAAGGGACAGTCAACTAATGAAAAACTGTTTTTT.